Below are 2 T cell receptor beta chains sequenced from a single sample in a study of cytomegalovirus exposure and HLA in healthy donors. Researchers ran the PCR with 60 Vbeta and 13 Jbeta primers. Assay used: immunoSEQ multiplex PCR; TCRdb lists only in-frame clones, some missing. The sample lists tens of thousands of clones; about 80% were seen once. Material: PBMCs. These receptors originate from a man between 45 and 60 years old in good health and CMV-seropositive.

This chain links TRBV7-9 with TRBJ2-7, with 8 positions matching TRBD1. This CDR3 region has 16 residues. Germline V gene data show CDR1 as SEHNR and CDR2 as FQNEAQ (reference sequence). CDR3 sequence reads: CSNSTNYRGTTYEQYF. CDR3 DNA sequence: TGTTCCAACAGTACCAATTACAGGGGGACAACCTACGAGCAGTACTTC.

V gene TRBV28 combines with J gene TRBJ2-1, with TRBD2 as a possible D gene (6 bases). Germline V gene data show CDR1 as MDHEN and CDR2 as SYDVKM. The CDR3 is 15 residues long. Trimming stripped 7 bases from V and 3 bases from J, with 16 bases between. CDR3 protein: CASTSLAQIYNEQFF. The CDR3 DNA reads TGTGCCAGCACTAGTCTAGCGCAAATCTACAATGAGCAGTTCTTC.